Below, one TCR beta chain is given with its context. Measured with immunoSEQ multiplex PCR; TCRdb has only the in-frame clones, and not every one. The sample yields 200,000 to 250,000 clones, approximately 89% seen once. The data were obtained in a study of blood T cell repertoires in COVID-19. The sequenced material came from peripheral blood. This TCR derives from a woman in her 30s with COVID-19, enrolled during active disease.

The CDR3 spells CASLGAQGDYGYTF. CDR3 coding DNA: TGTGCCAGTCTCGGGGCCCAGGGGGACTATGGCTACACCTTC. This chain joins TRBV19 and TRBJ1-2; 7 bases match TRBD1. Germline assignment: CDR1 LNHDA and CDR2 SQIVND (reference sequence). J gave up 3 bases and V 8 bases, and 9 bases lay outside the gene matches. This CDR3 has 14 amino acids.